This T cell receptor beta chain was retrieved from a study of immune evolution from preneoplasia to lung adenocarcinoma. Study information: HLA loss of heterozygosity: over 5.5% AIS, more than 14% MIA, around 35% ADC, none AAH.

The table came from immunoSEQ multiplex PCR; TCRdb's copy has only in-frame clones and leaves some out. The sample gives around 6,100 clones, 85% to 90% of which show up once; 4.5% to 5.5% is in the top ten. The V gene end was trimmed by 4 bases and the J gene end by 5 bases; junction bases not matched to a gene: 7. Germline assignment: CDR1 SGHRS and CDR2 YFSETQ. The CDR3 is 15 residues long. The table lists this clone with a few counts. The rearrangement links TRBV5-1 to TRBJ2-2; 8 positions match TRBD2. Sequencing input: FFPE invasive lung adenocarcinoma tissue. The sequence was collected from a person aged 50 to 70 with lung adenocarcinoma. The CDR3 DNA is TGCGCCAGCAGCCCAAGCGGGAGTGGAACCGGGGAGCTGTTTTTT. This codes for CASSPSGSGTGELFF.